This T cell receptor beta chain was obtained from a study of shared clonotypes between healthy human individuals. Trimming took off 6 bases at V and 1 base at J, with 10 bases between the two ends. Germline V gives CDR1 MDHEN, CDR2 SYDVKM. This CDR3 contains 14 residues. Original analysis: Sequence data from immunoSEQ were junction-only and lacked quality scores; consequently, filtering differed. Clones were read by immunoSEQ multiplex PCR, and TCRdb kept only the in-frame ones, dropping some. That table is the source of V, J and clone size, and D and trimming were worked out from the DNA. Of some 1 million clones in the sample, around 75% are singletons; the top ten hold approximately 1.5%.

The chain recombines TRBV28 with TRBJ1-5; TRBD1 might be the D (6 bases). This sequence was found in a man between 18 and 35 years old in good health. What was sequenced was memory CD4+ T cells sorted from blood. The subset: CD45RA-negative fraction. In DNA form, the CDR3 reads TGTGCCAGCAGAGACGGACAGAGCAATCAGCCCCAGCATTTT. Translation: CASRDGQSNQPQHF.